This T cell receptor (beta chain) derives from a study of shared clonotypes between healthy human individuals. Overall study findings and caveats: Few donors limited the genetic and exposure-history diversity represented. An effect of sequencing depth on clonotype sharing among donors was expected. Lower generation probabilities were found for non-shared clonotypes than for those shared by all four donors. In a few donors, about 5% of naive CD4 clonotypes appeared in common.

Data came from immunoSEQ multiplex PCR; TCRdb stores just in-frame clones and leaves some out. The sample has 1.5 million to 2.5 million clones, approximately 95% seen once. V lost 2 bases and J lost 0, with 9 bases in between. The CDR3 length is 15 residues. The germline CDR1 and CDR2 sequences are SGDLS and YYNGEE. Naive-designated CD8 cells lacked CD45RO, were positively enriched for CCR7, and omitted terminally differentiated effector memory CD45RA+ cells. On this clone itself: Its specificity is not known.

V usage is TRBV9 and J usage is TRBJ1-3; D call uncertain. The TCR sequence derives from a man aged 18 to 30 in good health. Sequenced input: naive CD8+ T cells sorted from blood. CDR3 bases: TGTGCCAGCAGCGTTGAGTCAAACTCTGGAAACACCATATATTTT. Protein product: CASSVESNSGNTIYF.